Detailed here is one T cell receptor beta chain. CDR3 length equals 17 residues. V lost 8 bases to trimming and J lost 0 bases, with 20 bases between them. Germline V lookup: CDR1 LNHDA, CDR2 SQIVND (reference sequence). In the authors' workflow: Estimated nucleated cell counts came from reference gene primer amplification. The protocol was immunoSEQ multiplex PCR, while the TCRdb copy is restricted to in-frame clones and leaves out a portion. The V and J calls and clone size come from that table; D and trimming were worked out from the DNA. The table records under 55,000 clones, 80% to 90% of them present only once. This entry is derived from a study of blood T cell repertoires in COVID-19. On the study more broadly: Material from acute and convalescent COVID-19 was sourced from the United States, Italy and Spain. PBMCs, B-cell-depleted T cells, or T cells provided the cDNA or gDNA that made up the material.

The sample consisted of peripheral blood. The genes are TRBV19 and TRBJ2-1; D may be TRBD2 (6 bases). The TCR originated in a man aged 50 or older with acute or convalescent COVID-19. Written as DNA, the CDR3 is TGTGCCAGTCTTCCCGGGGGTGGAGGAAACTCCTACAATGAGCAGTTCTTC. Translated, it gives CASLPGGGGNSYNEQFF.